Sequencing of this T cell receptor (beta chain) was carried out in a study of blood T cell repertoires in COVID-19. Overall study context: Whether acute or convalescent, the COVID-19 samples came from the United States, Italy and Spain. From T cells, B-cell-depleted T cells, or PBMCs came the material, which was cDNA or gDNA.

CDR3 length: 14 amino acids. V lost 7 bases to trimming and J lost 1 base, with 13 bases between them. Germline values: CDR1 MDHEN, CDR2 SYDVKM. In the original analysis: Amplification from reference gene primers served as the basis for estimated nucleated cell counts. Sequencing used immunoSEQ multiplex PCR; TCRdb keeps in-frame clones, though not all of them. V and J calls and clone size follow that table, whereas D and trimming were derived from the DNA. This table holds approximately 250,000 clones, around 80% found once. Material for sequencing was peripheral blood. J is TRBJ2-5 and V is TRBV28; D is unresolved. The sequence came from a man in his sixties with acute or convalescent COVID-19. CDR3: CASTVASFQETQYF. As DNA, the CDR3 is TGTGCCAGCACCGTGGCCAGTTTCCAAGAGACCCAGTACTTC.